This is a list of T cell receptor beta chains from one sample in a study of T cells after yellow fever vaccination. From the 5' RACE reads, TCRdb called clonotypes with MiXCR, one entry per CDR3 protein. The repertoire holds a few hundred thousand distinct CDR3 sequences, with approximately 4.3% as singletons. The material was PBMCs, obtained 15 days after the yellow fever booster vaccination. These receptors were obtained from a man younger than 30 who received the YFV17D yellow fever vaccine. CDR3s include the opening cysteine and the closing phenylalanine or tryptophan. Fields, in order: V gene, J gene, clone size, D gene, CDR3 protein, CDR3 DNA. A D gene is named only where the DNA matches it firmly. A row's size may be missing; if present it is once, few, many or a size class.

v_call: TRBV6-1; j_call: TRBJ1-6; clone_size: few; d_call: .; cdr3_aa: CASSEQSLIGRQLNSPLVPLHF; cdr3_nt: TGTGCCAGCAGTGAACAGTCGCTTATAGGGCGGCAGCTCAATTCACCCCTCGTCCCCCTCCACTTT
v_call: TRBV4-1; j_call: TRBJ2-3; clone_size: .; d_call: TRBD2; cdr3_aa: CASSQEARLAYSTDTQYF; cdr3_nt: TGCGCCAGCAGCCAAGAAGCGAGACTAGCGTATAGCACAGATACGCAGTATTTT
v_call: TRBV5-1; j_call: TRBJ2-1; clone_size: .; d_call: TRBD1; cdr3_aa: CASSLGQGAWDEQFF; cdr3_nt: TGCGCCAGCAGCTTGGGGCAGGGGGCCTGGGATGAGCAGTTCTTC
v_call: TRBV7-9; j_call: TRBJ1-6; clone_size: .; d_call: .; cdr3_aa: CASSFESSYNSPLHF; cdr3_nt: TGTGCCAGCAGCTTCGAGAGCTCCTATAATTCACCCCTCCACTTT
v_call: TRBV5-1; j_call: TRBJ1-1; clone_size: few; d_call: .; cdr3_aa: CASSLGSWEEAFF; cdr3_nt: TGCGCCAGCAGCTTGGGGTCTTGGGAGGAAGCTTTCTTT
v_call: TRBV7-9; j_call: TRBJ1-4; clone_size: .; d_call: TRBD1; cdr3_aa: CASSAQGATNEKLFF; cdr3_nt: TGTGCCAGCAGCGCACAGGGGGCAACTAATGAAAAACTGTTTTTT
v_call: TRBV4-1; j_call: TRBJ1-4; clone_size: many; d_call: .; cdr3_aa: CASSPGPADEKLFF; cdr3_nt: TGCGCCAGCAGCCCCGGACCGGCGGATGAAAAACTGTTTTTT
v_call: TRBV7-3; j_call: TRBJ1-1; clone_size: few; d_call: TRBD1; cdr3_aa: CASSVDRGSEAFF; cdr3_nt: TGTGCCAGCAGCGTCGACAGGGGGTCTGAAGCTTTCTTT
v_call: TRBV5-1; j_call: TRBJ2-1; clone_size: few; d_call: .; cdr3_aa: CASSLWGATYNEQFF; cdr3_nt: TGCGCCAGCAGCCTGTGGGGGGCCACCTACAATGAGCAGTTCTTC
v_call: TRBV10-3; j_call: TRBJ1-2; clone_size: many; d_call: TRBD1; cdr3_aa: CAISEGGSYGYTF; cdr3_nt: TGTGCCATCAGTGAAGGGGGCAGCTATGGCTACACCTTC
v_call: TRBV4-3; j_call: TRBJ2-5; clone_size: few; d_call: .; cdr3_aa: CASSQGLGETQETQYF; cdr3_nt: TGCGCCAGCAGCCAAGGTTTGGGGGAAACCCAAGAGACCCAGTACTTC
v_call: TRBV7-2; j_call: TRBJ2-3; clone_size: many; d_call: .; cdr3_aa: CASSLGQVHTDTQYF; cdr3_nt: TGTGCCAGCAGCTTAGGGCAGGTCCACACAGATACGCAGTATTTT
v_call: TRBV4-3; j_call: TRBJ2-5; clone_size: .; d_call: .; cdr3_aa: CASSRRGGTDQETQYF; cdr3_nt: TGCGCCAGCAGCCGGAGAGGAGGGACAGATCAAGAGACCCAGTACTTC
v_call: TRBV12-3/TRBV12-4; j_call: TRBJ1-5; clone_size: many; d_call: .; cdr3_aa: CASSPVGGISQPQHF; cdr3_nt: TGTGCCAGCAGCCCGGTGGGGGGAATTAGTCAGCCCCAGCATTTT
v_call: TRBV4-1; j_call: TRBJ1-1; clone_size: .; d_call: TRBD1; cdr3_aa: CASRQTNRGNTEAFF; cdr3_nt: TGCGCCAGCAGGCAAACCAACAGGGGCAACACTGAAGCTTTCTTT
v_call: TRBV20-1; j_call: TRBJ2-1; clone_size: many; d_call: TRBD2; cdr3_aa: CSARDLGGTSAEQFF; cdr3_nt: TGCAGTGCTAGAGATCTCGGGGGGACTTCGGCTGAGCAGTTCTTC
v_call: TRBV6-2/TRBV6-3; j_call: TRBJ2-7; clone_size: .; d_call: .; cdr3_aa: CASSPSIQSFSYEQYF; cdr3_nt: TGTGCCAGCAGCCCAAGTATACAGAGCTTCTCCTACGAGCAGTACTTC
v_call: TRBV20-1; j_call: TRBJ1-2; clone_size: .; d_call: .; cdr3_aa: CSAIPRTGNYGYTF; cdr3_nt: TGCAGTGCTATCCCTAGGACGGGCAACTATGGCTACACCTTC
v_call: TRBV29-1; j_call: TRBJ1-1; clone_size: many; d_call: .; cdr3_aa: CSVGSRVNTEAFF; cdr3_nt: TGCAGCGTTGGCTCCAGGGTCAACACTGAAGCTTTCTTT
v_call: TRBV3-1; j_call: TRBJ2-7; clone_size: .; d_call: TRBD1; cdr3_aa: CASSHSTVGQVQYF; cdr3_nt: TGTGCCAGCAGCCACTCTACTGTGGGACAGGTGCAGTACTTC
v_call: TRBV7-2; j_call: TRBJ2-4; clone_size: few; d_call: TRBD2; cdr3_aa: CASSSGGAGKNIQYF; cdr3_nt: TGTGCCAGCAGCTCCGGGGGGGCGGGCAAAAACATTCAGTACTTC
v_call: TRBV5-1; j_call: TRBJ2-2; clone_size: .; d_call: .; cdr3_aa: CASSTGELFF; cdr3_nt: TGCGCCAGCAGTACCGGGGAGCTGTTTTTT
v_call: TRBV4-1; j_call: TRBJ1-1; clone_size: .; d_call: TRBD1; cdr3_aa: CASSRQVGQGKNTEAFF; cdr3_nt: TGCGCCAGCAGCCGCCAGGTGGGACAGGGAAAAAACACTGAAGCTTTCTTT
v_call: TRBV7-2; j_call: TRBJ2-7; clone_size: .; d_call: .; cdr3_aa: CASSVQQGEGYEQYF; cdr3_nt: TGTGCCAGCAGCGTGCAACAGGGGGAGGGCTACGAGCAGTACTTC
v_call: TRBV12-3/TRBV12-4; j_call: TRBJ2-4; clone_size: many; d_call: .; cdr3_aa: CASSVRQVKGIQYF; cdr3_nt: TGTGCCAGCAGTGTCAGACAGGTTAAGGGCATTCAGTACTTC
v_call: TRBV5-1; j_call: TRBJ1-4; clone_size: few; d_call: .; cdr3_aa: CASSLVQGRNEKLFF; cdr3_nt: TGCGCCAGCAGCTTGGTCCAGGGACGTAATGAAAAACTGTTTTTT
v_call: TRBV7-8; j_call: TRBJ2-4; clone_size: many; d_call: TRBD1; cdr3_aa: CASSSYKDRAKNIQYF; cdr3_nt: TGTGCCAGCAGCTCATACAAGGACAGGGCAAAAAACATTCAGTACTTC
v_call: TRBV4-1; j_call: TRBJ1-2; clone_size: few; d_call: TRBD1; cdr3_aa: CASSQVTGDYRYTF; cdr3_nt: TGCGCCAGCAGCCAAGTGACAGGGGACTATCGCTACACCTTC
v_call: TRBV7-2; j_call: TRBJ1-3; clone_size: many; d_call: .; cdr3_aa: CASSLEAPGFGNTIYF; cdr3_nt: TGTGCCAGCAGCTTAGAGGCTCCAGGGTTTGGAAACACCATATATTTT
v_call: TRBV20-1; j_call: TRBJ2-2; clone_size: many; d_call: .; cdr3_aa: CSARDLGTGELFF; cdr3_nt: TGCAGTGCTAGAGATCTGGGCACCGGGGAGCTGTTTTTT
v_call: TRBV5-1; j_call: TRBJ2-7; clone_size: .; d_call: TRBD1; cdr3_aa: CASTHGQGTDEQYF; cdr3_nt: TGCGCCAGCACCCACGGACAGGGTACCGACGAGCAGTACTTC
v_call: TRBV4-1; j_call: TRBJ2-1; clone_size: few; d_call: TRBD2; cdr3_aa: CASSHSGGAFGEQFF; cdr3_nt: TGCGCCAGCAGCCATAGCGGGGGGGCTTTTGGTGAGCAGTTCTTC
v_call: TRBV20-1; j_call: TRBJ2-3; clone_size: few; d_call: .; cdr3_aa: CSARGTYDTQYF; cdr3_nt: TGCAGTGCTAGAGGGACTTACGATACGCAGTATTTT
v_call: TRBV7-6; j_call: TRBJ1-6; clone_size: many; d_call: TRBD1; cdr3_aa: CASSRDRGKSPLHF; cdr3_nt: TGTGCCAGCAGCCGGGACAGGGGGAAGTCACCCCTCCACTTT
v_call: TRBV12-3/TRBV12-4; j_call: TRBJ1-2; clone_size: .; d_call: TRBD1; cdr3_aa: CAGRDRANYGYTF; cdr3_nt: TGTGCCGGTCGGGACAGGGCGAACTATGGCTACACCTTC
v_call: TRBV4-3; j_call: TRBJ2-5; clone_size: few; d_call: TRBD1; cdr3_aa: CASSQEADRGRGETQYF; cdr3_nt: TGCGCCAGCAGCCAAGAGGCGGACAGGGGGCGCGGGGAGACCCAGTACTTC
v_call: TRBV4-2; j_call: TRBJ2-5; clone_size: many; d_call: .; cdr3_aa: CASSQGTSWETQYF; cdr3_nt: TGTGCCAGCAGCCAAGGAACCAGTTGGGAGACCCAGTACTTC
v_call: TRBV5-4; j_call: TRBJ2-5; clone_size: .; d_call: .; cdr3_aa: CASSSATEETQYF; cdr3_nt: TGTGCCAGCAGCTCCGCGACGGAAGAGACCCAGTACTTC
v_call: TRBV20-1; j_call: TRBJ2-3; clone_size: many; d_call: .; cdr3_aa: CSAGNPTGTTDTQYF; cdr3_nt: TGCAGTGCTGGTAACCCGACCGGGACCACAGATACGCAGTATTTT
v_call: TRBV12-3/TRBV12-4; j_call: TRBJ1-4; clone_size: many; d_call: .; cdr3_aa: CASRSGTTNEKLFF; cdr3_nt: TGTGCCAGCCGATCAGGGACAACTAATGAAAAACTGTTTTTT
v_call: TRBV4-3; j_call: TRBJ2-2; clone_size: .; d_call: .; cdr3_aa: CASSQAVFRERELFF; cdr3_nt: TGCGCCAGCAGCCAAGCCGTCTTTCGGGAACGCGAGCTGTTTTTT
v_call: TRBV7-9; j_call: TRBJ2-3; clone_size: many; d_call: .; cdr3_aa: CASSSPFTDTQYF; cdr3_nt: TGTGCCAGCAGCTCTCCCTTTACAGATACGCAGTATTTT
v_call: TRBV20-1; j_call: TRBJ1-2; clone_size: few; d_call: .; cdr3_aa: CSARLGGSGRGYTF; cdr3_nt: TGCAGTGCGCGGCTTGGGGGGAGCGGTCGTGGCTACACCTTC
v_call: TRBV6-6; j_call: TRBJ2-3; clone_size: .; d_call: .; cdr3_aa: CASSYRRGDTQYF; cdr3_nt: TGTGCCAGCAGTTACCGTAGGGGGGATACGCAGTATTTT
v_call: TRBV12-3/TRBV12-4; j_call: TRBJ2-7; clone_size: .; d_call: TRBD2; cdr3_aa: CASSFGSRLAVSYEQYF; cdr3_nt: TGTGCCAGCAGTTTCGGGTCGCGACTAGCGGTATCCTACGAGCAGTACTTC
v_call: TRBV7-9; j_call: TRBJ1-3; clone_size: .; d_call: .; cdr3_aa: CAIPTGYLSGNTIYF; cdr3_nt: TGTGCCATCCCGACGGGGTATCTCTCTGGAAACACCATATATTTT
v_call: TRBV12-3/TRBV12-4; j_call: TRBJ2-3; clone_size: few; d_call: .; cdr3_aa: CASRGETGADTQYF; cdr3_nt: TGTGCCAGTAGAGGTGAAACGGGGGCCGATACGCAGTATTTT
v_call: TRBV20-1; j_call: TRBJ1-6; clone_size: few; d_call: .; cdr3_aa: CSASRGGVPISPLHF; cdr3_nt: TGCAGTGCTAGTAGGGGCGGGGTCCCCATTTCACCCCTCCACTTT
v_call: TRBV6-5; j_call: TRBJ1-2; clone_size: few; d_call: .; cdr3_aa: CASSYNFDRSLYGYTF; cdr3_nt: TGTGCCAGCAGTTACAATTTCGACAGGTCCCTCTATGGCTACACCTTC
v_call: TRBV11-2; j_call: TRBJ1-1; clone_size: many; d_call: .; cdr3_aa: CASSLEWRQRNTEAFF; cdr3_nt: TGTGCCAGCAGCTTAGAGTGGAGGCAGAGGAACACTGAAGCTTTCTTT
v_call: TRBV20-1; j_call: TRBJ1-1; clone_size: many; d_call: .; cdr3_aa: CSARGRVRVEAFF; cdr3_nt: TGCAGTGCTAGAGGGAGGGTACGGGTAGAAGCTTTCTTT
v_call: TRBV24-1; j_call: TRBJ2-1; clone_size: many; d_call: TRBD2; cdr3_aa: CATSDPSGGQDNEQFF; cdr3_nt: TGTGCCACCAGTGACCCTAGCGGGGGACAGGACAATGAGCAGTTCTTC
v_call: TRBV30; j_call: TRBJ2-7; clone_size: .; d_call: .; cdr3_aa: CAWRSSSYEQYF; cdr3_nt: TGTGCCTGGAGGAGTAGCTCCTACGAGCAGTACTTC
v_call: TRBV7-9; j_call: TRBJ2-5; clone_size: .; d_call: .; cdr3_aa: CASSFIRAAYQETQYF; cdr3_nt: TGTGCCAGCAGCTTTATCAGGGCGGCCTACCAAGAGACCCAGTACTTC
v_call: TRBV12-3/TRBV12-4; j_call: TRBJ1-5; clone_size: many; d_call: .; cdr3_aa: CASSSGLGVVEF; cdr3_nt: TGTGCCAGCAGTTCAGGGTTGGGCGTGGTGGAATTT
v_call: TRBV7-6; j_call: TRBJ1-3; clone_size: .; d_call: .; cdr3_aa: CASSLAFGGNTIYF; cdr3_nt: TGTGCCAGCAGCTTAGCTTTTGGGGGAAACACCATATATTTT